Listed below are T cell receptor beta chains from one sample, sequenced in a study of T cell repertoires in cytomegalovirus infection. MiXCR, applied by TCRdb to the reads, yields one record per CDR3 protein. Among hundreds of thousands of distinct CDR3 sequences listed, around 24% were seen once. The sequencing input was CD8+ T cells from PBMCs. The receptor source for this set is a human donor in good health (CMV status not recorded). Some clones in this sample may be carry-over from other donors' samples. CDR3s include the opening cysteine and the closing phenylalanine or tryptophan. Fields, in order: CDR3 protein, CDR3 DNA, CDR3 length, V gene, J gene, clone size, D gene. The D gene is left open where the match is weak. For some rows the clone size is stated as once, few or many, or as a class when expanded; others skip it.

CASSQEPQQETQYF	TGTGCCAGCAGCCAAGAACCTCAGCAAGAGACCCAGTACTTC	14	TRBV14	TRBJ2-5	-	-
CSAVLSGGYYEQYF	TGCAGTGCTGTCCTTAGCGGGGGGTACTACGAGCAGTACTTC	14	TRBV20-1	TRBJ2-7	-	TRBD2
CSASPPTGGFSADTQYF	TGCAGTGCTAGCCCCCCGACAGGGGGCTTTTCGGCAGATACGCAGTATTTT	17	TRBV20-1	TRBJ2-3	-	TRBD1
CASNLTLREHYEQYF	TGTGCCAGCAATTTAACCCTCCGGGAACACTACGAGCAGTACTTC	15	TRBV12-3/TRBV12-4	TRBJ2-7	-	-
CASSYGGQGYTF	TGTGCCAGCAGTTACGGGGGACAAGGCTACACCTTC	12	TRBV6-5	TRBJ1-2	-	-
CASSPRVDDAFF	TGTGCCAGCAGCCCTCGTGTGGATGATGCTTTCTTT	12	TRBV7-9	TRBJ1-1	few	-
CASRQGNGYTF	TGTGCCAGCAGACAGGGAAATGGCTACACCTTC	11	TRBV12-3/TRBV12-4	TRBJ1-2	-	-
CATRTANTGELFF	TGTGCTACTCGGACGGCGAACACCGGGGAGCTGTTTTTT	13	TRBV12-5	TRBJ2-2	-	-
CASTPGLYNEQFF	TGTGCCAGCACTCCGGGACTCTACAATGAGCAGTTCTTC	13	TRBV12-3/TRBV12-4	TRBJ2-1	-	-
CSDGQGGVYNEQFF	TGCAGCGACGGACAGGGGGGGGTCTATAATGAGCAGTTCTTC	14	TRBV29-1	TRBJ2-1	few	TRBD1
CASSLLAGDTQYF	TGCGCCAGCAGCCTCCTGGCAGGAGATACGCAGTATTTT	13	TRBV4-1	TRBJ2-3	many	-
CASSLATVLRGAQETQYF	TGTGCCAGCAGCTTAGCCACAGTACTGAGGGGGGCCCAAGAGACCCAGTACTTC	18	TRBV7-2	TRBJ2-5	many	-
CASSLGGQWEPQHF	TGTGCCAGCAGCTTAGGGGGACAGTGGGAGCCCCAGCATTTT	14	TRBV7-8	TRBJ1-5	many	TRBD1
CASSYSSLGGNQPQHF	TGTGCCAGCAGTTACTCCAGCCTTGGGGGCAATCAGCCCCAGCATTTT	16	TRBV6-2/TRBV6-3	TRBJ1-5	-	-
CASSINGAFF	TGTGCCAGCAGTATTAATGGGGCTTTCTTT	10	TRBV6-6	TRBJ1-1	-	-
CASSSSGVETSSYEQYF	TGCGCCAGCAGCTCTTCAGGGGTAGAAACAAGCTCCTACGAGCAGTACTTC	17	TRBV5-1	TRBJ2-7	few	-
CASSNRAVGRGNTEAFF	TGTGCCAGCAGCAATCGCGCGGTGGGGCGCGGGAACACTGAAGCTTTCTTT	17	TRBV13	TRBJ1-1	-	-
CSPYQESGMNTEAFF	TGCAGTCCTTATCAGGAATCGGGAATGAACACTGAAGCTTTCTTT	15	TRBV29-1	TRBJ1-1	-	-
CSAIVGLEDNEQFF	TGCAGCGCCATCGTTGGACTAGAAGACAATGAGCAGTTCTTC	14	TRBV29-1	TRBJ2-1	-	TRBD2
CASSQVGIIRYEQYF	TGCGCCAGCAGCCAAGTGGGGATTATTCGGTACGAGCAGTACTTC	15	TRBV4-1	TRBJ2-7	many	-
CSVDHPRTGELFF	TGCAGCGTTGATCACCCGCGGACCGGGGAGCTGTTTTTT	13	TRBV29-1	TRBJ2-2	-	-
CASSAVAGFNEQFF	TGTGCCAGCAGCGCAGTGGCGGGGTTCAATGAGCAGTTCTTC	14	TRBV7-9	TRBJ2-1	many	-
CASSLTGYTGELFF	TGTGCCAGCAGTTTGACAGGCTACACCGGGGAGCTGTTTTTT	14	TRBV27	TRBJ2-2	-	-
CASSLAGRSEQYF	TGTGCCAGCAGCTTAGCGGGAAGGAGCGAGCAGTACTTC	13	TRBV7-9	TRBJ2-7	many	-
CASSVGGSSFEAFF	TGTGCCAGCAGTGTGGGGGGGTCCTCGTTTGAAGCTTTCTTT	14	TRBV2	TRBJ1-1	-	-
CVAGGWTEAFF	TGTGTAGCGGGGGGTTGGACTGAAGCTTTCTTT	11	TRBV7-3	TRBJ1-1	-	-
CASSYGSYYEQYF	TGTGCCAGCAGTTACGGGTCCTATTACGAGCAGTACTTC	13	TRBV6-2/TRBV6-3	TRBJ2-7	-	-
CASSLVDGADYTF	TGTGCCAGCAGCTTAGTCGACGGAGCAGACTACACCTTC	13	TRBV7-2	TRBJ1-2	-	-
CATSAQLAGNYNEQFF	TGTGCCACCAGCGCCCAACTAGCGGGGAATTACAATGAGCAGTTCTTC	16	TRBV15	TRBJ2-1	-	TRBD2
CASRPRGSGYTF	TGTGCCAGCAGACCGAGGGGTTCTGGCTACACCTTC	12	TRBV12-3/TRBV12-4	TRBJ1-2	few	-
CSAKLAGAQETQYF	TGCAGTGCTAAGCTAGCGGGGGCTCAAGAGACCCAGTACTTC	14	TRBV20-1	TRBJ2-5	few	TRBD2
CANSYTTGTEQYF	TGTGCCAACAGTTACACTACAGGGACCGAGCAGTACTTC	13	TRBV6-8	TRBJ2-7	-	-
CASSWDRGLTDTQYF	TGTGCCAGCAGTTGGGACAGGGGGCTGACAGATACGCAGTATTTT	15	TRBV6-2/TRBV6-3	TRBJ2-3	-	TRBD1
CSARHRQGVVGGTEAFF	TGCAGTGCTAGACATCGACAGGGGGTAGTTGGGGGCACTGAAGCTTTCTTT	17	TRBV20-1	TRBJ1-1	-	TRBD1
CASSGRQGFGELFF	TGTGCCAGCAGCGGAAGACAGGGCTTCGGGGAGCTGTTTTTT	14	TRBV5-5	TRBJ2-2	many	TRBD1
CASSGGVGAFF	TGTGCCAGCAGTGGGGGAGTTGGAGCTTTCTTT	11	TRBV27	TRBJ1-1	-	-
CASSNRDDRGSYNEQFF	TGTGCCAGCAGCAACCGGGACGACCGTGGCTCCTACAATGAGCAGTTCTTC	17	TRBV6-5	TRBJ2-1	-	-
CSAWDGEFTRDYGYTF	TGCAGCGCCTGGGACGGAGAGTTTACCCGAGACTATGGCTACACCTTC	16	TRBV29-1	TRBJ1-2	few	-
CASTAFDRRASPLHF	TGTGCCAGCACCGCTTTCGACCGAAGAGCCTCACCCCTCCACTTT	15	TRBV6-2/TRBV6-3	TRBJ1-6	few	-
CASSSTRDRPSTDTQYF	TGTGCCAGCAGTTCAACAAGGGACCGTCCTAGCACAGATACGCAGTATTTT	17	TRBV7-9	TRBJ2-3	many	-
CASSARDRADYGYTF	TGTGCCAGCAGCGCTCGGGACAGGGCTGACTATGGCTACACCTTC	15	TRBV7-9	TRBJ1-2	many	TRBD1
CASKLKTVQYIQPQHF	TGTGCCAGCAAACTCAAGACAGTTCAATATATTCAGCCCCAGCATTTT	16	TRBV7-3	TRBJ1-5	-	-
CASSLAVFMEQFF	TGTGCCAGCAGTTTAGCTGTTTTTATGGAGCAGTTCTTC	13	TRBV12-3/TRBV12-4	TRBJ2-1	-	-